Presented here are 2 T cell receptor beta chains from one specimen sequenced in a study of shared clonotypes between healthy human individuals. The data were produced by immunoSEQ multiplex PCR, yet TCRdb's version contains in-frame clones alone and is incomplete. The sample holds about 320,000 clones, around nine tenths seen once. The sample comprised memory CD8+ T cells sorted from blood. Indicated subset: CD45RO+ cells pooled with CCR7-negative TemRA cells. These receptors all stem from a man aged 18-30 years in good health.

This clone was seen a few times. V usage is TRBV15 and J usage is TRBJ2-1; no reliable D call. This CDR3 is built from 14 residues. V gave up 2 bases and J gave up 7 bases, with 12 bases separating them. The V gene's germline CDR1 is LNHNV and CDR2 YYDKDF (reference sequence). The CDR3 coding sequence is TGTGCCACCAGCAGATCTGCTACTGGTAATGAGCAGTTCTTC. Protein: CATSRSATGNEQFF.

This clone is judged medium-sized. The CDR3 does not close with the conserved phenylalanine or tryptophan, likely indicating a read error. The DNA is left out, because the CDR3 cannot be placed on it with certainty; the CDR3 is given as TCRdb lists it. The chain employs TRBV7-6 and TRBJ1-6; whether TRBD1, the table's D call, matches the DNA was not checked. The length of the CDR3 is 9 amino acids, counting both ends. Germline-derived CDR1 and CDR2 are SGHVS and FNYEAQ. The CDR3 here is CASSGQEPL.